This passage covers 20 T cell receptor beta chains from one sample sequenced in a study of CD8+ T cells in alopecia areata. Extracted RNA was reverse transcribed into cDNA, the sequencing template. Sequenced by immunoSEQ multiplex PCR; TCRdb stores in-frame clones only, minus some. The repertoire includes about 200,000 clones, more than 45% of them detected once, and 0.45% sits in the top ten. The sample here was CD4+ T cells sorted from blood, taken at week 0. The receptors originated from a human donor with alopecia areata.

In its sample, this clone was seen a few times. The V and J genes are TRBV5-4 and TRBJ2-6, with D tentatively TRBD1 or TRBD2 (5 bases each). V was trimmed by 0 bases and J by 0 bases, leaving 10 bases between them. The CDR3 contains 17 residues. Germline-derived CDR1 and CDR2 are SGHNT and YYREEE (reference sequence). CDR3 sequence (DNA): TGTGCCAGCAGCTTGGGCAGGGAGAGCTCTGGGGCCAACGTCCTGACTTTC. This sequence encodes CASSLGRESSGANVLTF.

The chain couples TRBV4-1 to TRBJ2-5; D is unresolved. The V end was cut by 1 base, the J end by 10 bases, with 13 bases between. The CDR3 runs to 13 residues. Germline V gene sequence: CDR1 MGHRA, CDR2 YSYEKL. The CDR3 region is CASSQGDPRDQYF. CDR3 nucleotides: TGCGCCAGCAGCCAAGGAGACCCCAGAGACCAGTACTTC.

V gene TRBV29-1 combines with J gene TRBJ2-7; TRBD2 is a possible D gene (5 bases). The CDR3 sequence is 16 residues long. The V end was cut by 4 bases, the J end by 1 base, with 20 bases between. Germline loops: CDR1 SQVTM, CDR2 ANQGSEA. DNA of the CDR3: TGCAGCGTTGCAGTAGGGAGATACTCCAGGTCCTACGAGCAGTACTTC. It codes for CSVAVGRYSRSYEQYF.

CDR3 region: CASSLGAPGDNEQFF. The CDR3 DNA sequence: TGTGCCAGCAGTTTGGGAGCGCCAGGGGACAATGAGCAGTTCTTC. This chain links TRBV27 with TRBJ2-1; tentatively, D is TRBD1 (6 bases). V was pared by 3 bases and J by 5 bases, with 14 bases between. The CDR3 covers 15 residues. CDR1 is MNHEY, CDR2 SMNVEV, per germline (reference sequence).

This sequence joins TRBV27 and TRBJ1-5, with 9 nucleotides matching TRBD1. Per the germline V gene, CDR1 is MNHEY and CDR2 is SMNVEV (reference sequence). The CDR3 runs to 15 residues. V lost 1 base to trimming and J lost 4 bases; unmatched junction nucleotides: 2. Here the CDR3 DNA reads TGTGCCAGCAGTTTATTCGGACAGGGGAATCAGCCCCAGCATTTT. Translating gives CASSLFGQGNQPQHF.

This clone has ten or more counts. The CDR3 is CASRGTGDRQPQHF. The CDR3 coding sequence is TGTGCCAGCAGAGGGACAGGGGACAGGCAGCCCCAGCATTTT. The V call is TRBV6-1, the J call TRBJ1-5; TRBD1 agrees at 10 bases. Trimming at V came to 6 bases and at J to 7 bases, leaving 6 bases not matched to a gene. Germline V lookup: CDR1 MNHNS, CDR2 SASEGT. The CDR3 covers 14 residues.

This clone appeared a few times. This CDR3 is CSFSRQGTYEQYF. CDR3 nucleotides: TGCAGCTTCTCAAGACAGGGTACCTACGAGCAGTACTTC. This rearrangement joins TRBV29-1 to TRBJ2-7; 7 bases align to TRBD1. Unmatched junction bases numbered 9, after V lost 8 bases and J lost 2 bases. This CDR3 has 13 residues. Germline loops: CDR1 SQVTM, CDR2 ANQGSEA.

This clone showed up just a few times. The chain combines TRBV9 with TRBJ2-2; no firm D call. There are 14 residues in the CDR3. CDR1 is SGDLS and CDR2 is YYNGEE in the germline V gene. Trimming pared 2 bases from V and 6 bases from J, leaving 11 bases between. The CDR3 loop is CASSVTGNPGELFF. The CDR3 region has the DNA TGTGCCAGCAGCGTCACCGGAAACCCCGGGGAGCTGTTTTTT.

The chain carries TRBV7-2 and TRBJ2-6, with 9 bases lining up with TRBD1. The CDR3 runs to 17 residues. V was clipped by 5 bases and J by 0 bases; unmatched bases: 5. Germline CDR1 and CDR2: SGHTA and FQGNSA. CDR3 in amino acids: CASSDYRGPSGANVLTF. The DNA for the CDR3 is TGTGCCAGCAGCGATTACAGGGGGCCCTCTGGGGCCAACGTCCTGACTTTC.

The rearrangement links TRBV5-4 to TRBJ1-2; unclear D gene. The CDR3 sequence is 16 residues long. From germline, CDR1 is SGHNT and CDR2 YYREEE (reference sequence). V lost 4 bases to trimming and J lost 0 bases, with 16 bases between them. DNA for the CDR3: TGTGCCAGCAGCCATCTTCTCGCCGGTCCTAACTATGGCTACACCTTC. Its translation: CASSHLLAGPNYGYTF.

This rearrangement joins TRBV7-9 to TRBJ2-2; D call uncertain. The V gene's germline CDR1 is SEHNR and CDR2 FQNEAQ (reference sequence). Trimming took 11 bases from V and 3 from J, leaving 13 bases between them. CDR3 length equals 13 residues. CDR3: CASRTLDTGELFF. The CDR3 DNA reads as TGTGCCTCACGGACGTTAGACACCGGGGAGCTGTTTTTT.

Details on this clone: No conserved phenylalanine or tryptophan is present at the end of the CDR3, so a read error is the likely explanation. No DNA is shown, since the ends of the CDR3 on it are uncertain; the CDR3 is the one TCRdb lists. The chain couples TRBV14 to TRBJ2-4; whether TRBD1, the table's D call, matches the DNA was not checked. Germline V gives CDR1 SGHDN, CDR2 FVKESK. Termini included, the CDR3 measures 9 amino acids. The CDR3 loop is CASSQAGDV.

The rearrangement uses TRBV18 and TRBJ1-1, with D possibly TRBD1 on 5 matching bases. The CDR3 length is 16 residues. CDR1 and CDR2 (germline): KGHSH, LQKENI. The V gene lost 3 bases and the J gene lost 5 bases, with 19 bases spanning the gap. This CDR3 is CASSPFLEAGSTEAFF. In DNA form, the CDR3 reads TGTGCCAGCTCACCCTTTTTGGAAGCAGGGTCTACTGAAGCTTTCTTT.

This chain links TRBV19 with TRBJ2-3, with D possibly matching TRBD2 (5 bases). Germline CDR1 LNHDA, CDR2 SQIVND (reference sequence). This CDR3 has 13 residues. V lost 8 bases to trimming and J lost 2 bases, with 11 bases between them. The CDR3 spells CASSTGDTDTQYF. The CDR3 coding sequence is TGTGCCAGTTCCACCGGGGACACAGATACGCAGTATTTT.

CDR3 sequence (DNA): TGTGCCATCAGGCCTAACCCTTCCTACGAGCAGTACTTC. This translates into CAIRPNPSYEQYF. The chain links TRBV10-3 to TRBJ2-7, with D uncertain. The V and J ends lost 6 bases and 1 base respectively, with 10 bases between them. Germline V CDR1 and CDR2: ENHRY, SYGVKD. This CDR3 is built from 13 residues.

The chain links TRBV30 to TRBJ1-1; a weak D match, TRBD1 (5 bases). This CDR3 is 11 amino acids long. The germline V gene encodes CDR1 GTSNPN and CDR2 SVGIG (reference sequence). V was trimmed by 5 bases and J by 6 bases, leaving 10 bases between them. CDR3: CAWVTGPEAFF. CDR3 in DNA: TGTGCCTGGGTTACAGGTCCTGAAGCTTTCTTT. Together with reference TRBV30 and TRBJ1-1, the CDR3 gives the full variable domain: SQTIHQWPATLVQPVGSPLSLECTVEGTSNPNLYWYRQAAGRGLQLLFYSVGIGQISSEVPQNLSASRPQDRQFILSSKKLLLSDSGFYLCAWVTGPEAFFGQGTRLTVV.

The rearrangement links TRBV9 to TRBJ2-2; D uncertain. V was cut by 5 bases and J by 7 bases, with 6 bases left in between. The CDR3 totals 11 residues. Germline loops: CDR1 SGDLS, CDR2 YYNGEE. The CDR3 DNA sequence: TGTGCCAGCAGGAGTTACGGGGAGCTGTTTTTT. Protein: CASRSYGELFF.

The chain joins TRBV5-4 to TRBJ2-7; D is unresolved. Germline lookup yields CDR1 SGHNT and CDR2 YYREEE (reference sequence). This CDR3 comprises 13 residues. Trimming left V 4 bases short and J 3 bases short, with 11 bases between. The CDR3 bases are TGTGCCAGCAGCACTTCTGACGGCTACGAGCAGTACTTC. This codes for CASSTSDGYEQYF.

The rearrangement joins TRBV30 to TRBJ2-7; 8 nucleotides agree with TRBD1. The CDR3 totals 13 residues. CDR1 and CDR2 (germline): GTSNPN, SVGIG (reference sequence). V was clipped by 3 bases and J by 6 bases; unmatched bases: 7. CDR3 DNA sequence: TGTGCCTGGAGCCCAGGACAGGGCAGCGAGCAGTACTTC. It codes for CAWSPGQGSEQYF.

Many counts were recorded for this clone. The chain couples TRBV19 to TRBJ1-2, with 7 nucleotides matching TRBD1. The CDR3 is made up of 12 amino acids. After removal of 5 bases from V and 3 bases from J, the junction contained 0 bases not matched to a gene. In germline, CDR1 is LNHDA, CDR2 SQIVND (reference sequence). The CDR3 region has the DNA TGTGCCAGTAGTCAGGGGGACTATGGCTACACCTTC. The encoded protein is CASSQGDYGYTF. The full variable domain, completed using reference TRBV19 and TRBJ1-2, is DGGITQSPKYLFRKEGQNVTLSCEQNLNHDAMYWYRQDPGQGLRLIYYSQIVNDFQKGDIAEGYSVSREKKESFPLTVTSAQKNPTAFYLCASSQGDYGYTFGSGTRLTVV.